Listed below are T cell receptor beta chains from one sample, sequenced in a study of T cell changes during pregnancy in multiple sclerosis. The repertoire was sequenced with immunoSEQ multiplex PCR; TCRdb's copy has only in-frame clones and lacks some. The sample contains about 50,000 clones, about 91% of which appear only once. The material was CD8+ T cells from peripheral blood mononuclear cells, obtained after pregnancy. The receptors derive from a female donor with multiple sclerosis, enrolled in a pregnancy study. The CDR3 runs from the conserved cysteine through the conserved F or W. The D gene is left open where the match is weak. For some rows the clone size is stated as once, few or many, or as a class when expanded; others skip it.

d_gene	abundance	j_gene	v_gene	CDR3aa	CDR3nt
-	-	TRBJ1-2	TRBV9	CASSDEEGVGGGYTF	TGTGCCAGCAGCGATGAGGAAGGGGTAGGTGGTGGCTACACCTTC
TRBD1	few	TRBJ1-1	TRBV27	CASSSQGAGTEAFF	TGTGCCAGCAGTTCTCAGGGGGCGGGCACTGAAGCTTTCTTT
-	-	TRBJ2-2	TRBV2	CASGRRGRLGELFF	TGTGCCAGCGGGAGGAGGGGGCGCCTCGGGGAGCTGTTTTTT
TRBD1	-	TRBJ1-2	TRBV7-9	CASSTSLRDRGESNYGYTF	TGTGCCAGCAGCACATCTCTCCGGGACAGGGGAGAGAGTAACTATGGCTACACCTTC
TRBD1	-	TRBJ2-5	TRBV7-9	CASSLGETGWETQYF	TGTGCCAGCAGCTTAGGCGAGACAGGGTGGGAGACCCAGTACTTC
-	once	TRBJ1-3	TRBV5-6	CASSFSGLPGNTIYF	TGTGCCAGCAGCTTTTCTGGACTTCCAGGAAACACCATATATTTT
TRBD1	-	TRBJ1-1	TRBV4-1	CASSQEGGGRLDTEAFF	TGCGCCAGCAGCCAAGAAGGGGGCGGCCGTTTGGACACTGAAGCTTTCTTT
-	-	TRBJ1-1	TRBV6-4	CASSERGDFGTEAFF	TGTGCCAGCAGTGAAAGGGGCGACTTCGGTACTGAAGCTTTCTTT
TRBD1	-	TRBJ2-3	TRBV13	CASSPPQGARTQYF	TGTGCCAGCAGCCCCCCCCAGGGGGCGAGGACGCAGTATTTT
-	-	TRBJ1-5	TRBV19	CASRSGTYSNQPQHF	TGTGCCAGTAGGAGCGGGACTTATAGCAATCAGCCCCAGCATTTT
TRBD2	-	TRBJ2-7	TRBV5-4	CASSTTSDEQYF	TGTGCCAGCAGTACGACTAGCGACGAGCAGTACTTC
TRBD1	-	TRBJ1-4	TRBV7-6	CASSSQGSEKLFF	TGTGCCAGCAGTTCACAGGGGAGTGAAAAACTGTTTTTT
TRBD2	-	TRBJ2-1	TRBV6-6	CASSYLAGVNNEQFF	TGTGCCAGCAGTTATTTAGCGGGAGTAAACAATGAGCAGTTCTTC
-	-	TRBJ1-1	TRBV30	CAWNTDRSSIEAFF	TGTGCCTGGAACACGGACAGATCGTCCATTGAAGCTTTCTTT
-	once	TRBJ2-1	TRBV7-9	CASKQRDNGEQFF	TGTGCCAGCAAACAGAGGGATAATGGTGAGCAGTTCTTC
-	-	TRBJ1-1	TRBV10-1	CASSESLGSGEAFF	TGCGCCAGCAGTGAGTCGTTAGGTTCGGGTGAAGCTTTCTTT
TRBD2	once	TRBJ2-7	TRBV19	CASSIAASGENEQYF	TGTGCCAGTAGTATAGCTGCTAGCGGGGAGAACGAGCAGTACTTC
-	once	TRBJ1-1	TRBV5-5	CASSLENLGPTEAFF	TGTGCCAGCAGCTTGGAAAACCTGGGGCCGACTGAAGCTTTCTTT
-	-	TRBJ1-5	TRBV4-2	CASSSGGESQPQHF	TGTGCCAGCAGCTCGGGGGGTGAAAGTCAGCCCCAGCATTTT
-	-	TRBJ1-2	TRBV27	CASSLGSPGSSTGYTF	TGTGCCAGCAGTTTAGGATCTCCGGGATCATCGACGGGCTACACCTTC
-	-	TRBJ2-1	TRBV15	CATSVYLYNEQFF	TGTGCCACCTCCGTATACCTATACAATGAGCAGTTCTTC
-	-	TRBJ1-1	TRBV6-5	CASRTPVGGRTEAFF	TGTGCCAGCAGGACCCCGGTGGGGGGTCGGACTGAAGCTTTCTTT
TRBD1	-	TRBJ1-1	TRBV4-2	CASSPRTETGNTEAFF	TGTGCCAGCAGCCCGAGAACGGAGACAGGGAATACTGAAGCTTTCTTT
-	-	TRBJ1-4	TRBV2	CASRTPVRGEKLFF	TGTGCCAGCAGGACGCCCGTCCGGGGGGAAAAACTGTTTTTT
-	-	TRBJ2-5	TRBV10-3	CAILVQETQYF	TGTGCCATTTTAGTCCAAGAGACCCAGTACTTC
-	-	TRBJ2-2	TRBV7-9	CASNLMITGELFF	TGTGCCAGCAACCTAATGATCACCGGGGAGCTGTTTTTT
-	-	TRBJ1-1	TRBV4-1	CASSQIRGNTEAFF	TGCGCCAGCAGCCAAATCAGGGGGAACACTGAAGCTTTCTTT